A selection of T cell receptor beta chains follows, all from one sample in a study of Ad26.COV2.S vaccination and SARS-CoV-2 variants. The assay was immunoSEQ multiplex PCR, and TCRdb's table has in-frame clones only and misses some. The data show 300,000 to 400,000 clones, about nine tenths seen once. This specimen was peripheral blood, taken in a trial of Ad26.COV2.S vaccine versus placebo. These receptors were obtained from a person between 18 and 65 years old who received the Ad26.COV2.S COVID-19 vaccine or a placebo. Each CDR3 is given with its conserved first and last residue.

CDR3aa	v_gene	j_gene
CASSLRTGGTETQYF	TRBV5-1	TRBJ2-5
CASSLGTPINSPLHF	TRBV7-9	TRBJ1-6
CASSTNRGESTDTQYF	TRBV7-9	TRBJ2-3
CASSLGGRGNQPQHF	TRBV5-1	TRBJ1-5
CASSPNTGGNSPLHF	TRBV19	TRBJ1-6
CASSLVLGYTGELFF	TRBV11-2	TRBJ2-2
CAWSRPPARWETQYF	TRBV30	TRBJ2-5
CASSYPRELNTEAFF	TRBV6-2/TRBV6-3	TRBJ1-1
CAWSPGDYGYTF	TRBV30	TRBJ1-2
CASSPLTGSNTGELFF	TRBV18	TRBJ2-2
CASVPGGTPNSPLHF	TRBV12-5	TRBJ1-6
CASSQSSLRTGLYNEQFF	TRBV4-1	TRBJ2-1
CASSEWTSGGSDTQYF	TRBV6-1	TRBJ2-3
CASSLGSANTQYF	TRBV7-9	TRBJ2-3
CASSLRGDRAYEQYF	TRBV7-3	TRBJ2-7
CASSSTGVLPGNTIYF	TRBV6-5	TRBJ1-3
CASSKGGMREANYGYTF	TRBV19	TRBJ1-2
CASRDSRSSYNSPLHF	TRBV5-1	TRBJ1-6
CASSRRTGDGNTIYF	TRBV4-1	TRBJ1-3
CASSQRDRGNSPLHF	TRBV4-1	TRBJ1-6
CSVFPGGRHYGYTF	TRBV29-1	TRBJ1-2
CATSRDTGQGEAFF	TRBV15	TRBJ1-1
CASSLVGQGAEAFF	TRBV11-2	TRBJ1-1
CASSRTGSSNQPQHF	TRBV11-2	TRBJ1-5
CASSPGGQDEQYF	TRBV7-9	TRBJ2-7
CASSAARGDGYTF	TRBV9	TRBJ1-2
CAWSGALNTEAFF	TRBV30	TRBJ1-1
CASTETDTQYF	TRBV12-3/TRBV12-4	TRBJ2-3
CASSSAGGKREQYF	TRBV7-8	TRBJ2-7
CASSDDVDGSGNTIYF	TRBV6-4	TRBJ1-3
CATSDPGQANGELFF	TRBV24-1	TRBJ2-2
CAFLGPGIYEQYF	TRBV30	TRBJ2-7
CASSLPPGTEAFF	TRBV5-6	TRBJ1-1
CASSLETNTGELFF	TRBV6-5	TRBJ2-2
CASSQEALRYQSPEAFF	TRBV4-2	TRBJ1-1